This is a list of T cell receptor beta chains from one sample in a study of blood T cells in healthy people across ages. TCRdb ran MiXCR on the 5' RACE reads and lists one entry per CDR3 protein. The data hold hundreds of thousands of distinct CDR3 sequences, with about 26% observed a single time. This sample was shared with a second study, whose subject was T cells of mothers and their children.

The sample comprised blood. The receptors were gathered from a boy aged 2 to 10 in good health. Each CDR3 is given with its conserved first and last residue. Each record gives: J gene, V gene, clone size, CDR3 protein. Clone size is stated in some rows and not others, as once, few, many or a class when expanded.

J gene: NA
V gene: TRBV13
clone size: NA
CDR3 protein: CASRGENPYEQYF

J gene: TRBJ2-1
V gene: TRBV12-3/TRBV12-4
clone size: many
CDR3 protein: CASSFLAGSYNEQFF

J gene: TRBJ2-5
V gene: TRBV20-1
clone size: many
CDR3 protein: CSARTGHQETQYF

J gene: TRBJ2-7
V gene: TRBV20-1
clone size: few
CDR3 protein: CSAPGTGTYEQYF

J gene: TRBJ1-1
V gene: TRBV3-1
clone size: few
CDR3 protein: CASSQVGLIANTEAFF

J gene: NA
V gene: TRBV6-5
clone size: NA
CDR3 protein: CASSYSGDSYEQYF

J gene: TRBJ2-4
V gene: TRBV28
clone size: few
CDR3 protein: CASSGPRQGLDIQYF

J gene: TRBJ2-5
V gene: TRBV18
clone size: few
CDR3 protein: CASSPLRRAETQYF

J gene: TRBJ2-7
V gene: TRBV6-6
clone size: NA
CDR3 protein: CASSSFTRITYEQYF

J gene: TRBJ1-2
V gene: TRBV7-9
clone size: NA
CDR3 protein: CASSPGLLGNYGYTF

J gene: TRBJ2-4
V gene: TRBV7-9
clone size: NA
CDR3 protein: CASSHLRSLGGKNIQYF

J gene: TRBJ2-2
V gene: TRBV4-2
clone size: few
CDR3 protein: CASSRGERATNTGELFF

J gene: NA
V gene: TRBV9
clone size: few
CDR3 protein: CASSPRSSYNEQFF

J gene: TRBJ2-1
V gene: TRBV7-3
clone size: NA
CDR3 protein: CASSSRQGAGNGQFF

J gene: TRBJ2-7
V gene: TRBV12-3/TRBV12-4
clone size: NA
CDR3 protein: CASRHPSPGSEQYF

J gene: TRBJ2-5
V gene: TRBV3-1
clone size: NA
CDR3 protein: CASSQLGAPGETQYF

J gene: TRBJ1-6
V gene: TRBV10-3
clone size: NA
CDR3 protein: CAISESVGSNSPLHF

J gene: TRBJ1-4
V gene: TRBV10-3
clone size: NA
CDR3 protein: CATGTGSEELFF

J gene: TRBJ2-1
V gene: TRBV10-2
clone size: NA
CDR3 protein: CASSRRRESSYNEQFF

J gene: TRBJ2-7
V gene: TRBV29-1
clone size: NA
CDR3 protein: CSVEGRDERYEQYF

J gene: TRBJ2-3
V gene: TRBV5-1
clone size: NA
CDR3 protein: CASGGQAADTQYF

J gene: TRBJ2-5
V gene: TRBV27
clone size: NA
CDR3 protein: CASSVDSTGETQYF

J gene: TRBJ1-5
V gene: TRBV12-3/TRBV12-4
clone size: few
CDR3 protein: CASKDKNSNQPQHF